This T cell receptor beta chain comes out of a study of T cells in Graves' hyperthyroidism and ophthalmopathy. Turning to the study itself: Peripheral blood sampling occurred at initial diagnosis, before any treatment.

Worth noting for this clonotype: Antigen specificity is unknown.

Uncontrolled infections, other autoimmune diseases, pregnancy or lactation led to exclusion of patients. A roughly 9.3 ml volume of fresh peripheral blood provided the PBMCs. Notes on the study in general: Most clonotypes expanded in thyroid above 0.001 were likewise present in blood.

The CDR3 has 15 amino acids. J gave up 5 bases and V 0 bases, and 4 bases lay outside the gene matches. Germline V gene lookup returns CDR1 LGHDT and CDR2 YNNKEL (reference sequence). TCR beta CDR3 regions were amplified from RNA. When the TCR CDR3 underwent first-round RT-PCR, the HTBI primer set was used. TCRdb reanalysed the multiplex PCR reads using MiXCR and keeps one entry per CDR3 protein. The table has 690,000 or so distinct CDR3 sequences, roughly a sixth seen once. V gene TRBV3-1 combines with J gene TRBJ2-7, with 10 bases matching TRBD2. The material sequenced was blood. The clonotype was recovered from a woman in her 50s with Graves' hyperthyroidism that later progressed to Graves' ophthalmopathy. The CDR3 reads CASSQDSSGGDEQYF. CDR3 DNA: TGTGCCAGCAGCCAAGATTCGAGCGGGGGGGACGAGCAGTACTTC.